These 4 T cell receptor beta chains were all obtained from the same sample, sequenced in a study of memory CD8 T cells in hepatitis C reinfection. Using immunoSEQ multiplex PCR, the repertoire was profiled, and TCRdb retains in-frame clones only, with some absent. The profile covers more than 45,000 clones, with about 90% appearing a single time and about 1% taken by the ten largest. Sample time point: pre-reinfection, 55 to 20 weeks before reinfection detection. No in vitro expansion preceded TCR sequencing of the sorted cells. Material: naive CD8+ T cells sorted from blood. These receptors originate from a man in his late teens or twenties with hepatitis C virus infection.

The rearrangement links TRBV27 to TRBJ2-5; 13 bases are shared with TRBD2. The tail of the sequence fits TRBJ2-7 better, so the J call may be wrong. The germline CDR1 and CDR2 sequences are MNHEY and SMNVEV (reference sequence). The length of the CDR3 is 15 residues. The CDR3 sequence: CASSPRLAGGYEQYF. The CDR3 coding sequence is TGTGCCAGCAGTCCCAGACTAGCGGGAGGTTACGAGCAGTACTTC.

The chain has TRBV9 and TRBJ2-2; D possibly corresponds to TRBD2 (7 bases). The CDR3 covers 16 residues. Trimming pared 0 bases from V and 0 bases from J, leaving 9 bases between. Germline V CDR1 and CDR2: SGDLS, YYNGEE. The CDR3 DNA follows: TGTGCCAGCAGCGTAGGGGGGGGGCCGAACACCGGGGAGCTGTTTTTT. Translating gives CASSVGGGPNTGELFF. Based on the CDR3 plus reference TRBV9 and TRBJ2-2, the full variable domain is DSGVTQTPKHLITATGQRVTLRCSPRSGDLSVYWYQQSLDQGLQFLIQYYNGEERAKGNILERFSAQQFPDLHSELNLSSLELGDSALYFCASSVGGGPNTGELFFGEGSRLTVL.

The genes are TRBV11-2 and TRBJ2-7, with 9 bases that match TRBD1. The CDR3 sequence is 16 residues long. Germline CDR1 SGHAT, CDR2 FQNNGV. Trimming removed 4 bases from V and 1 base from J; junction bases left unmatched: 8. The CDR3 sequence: CASSSRQGGLSYEQYF. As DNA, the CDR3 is TGTGCCAGCAGCTCCCGACAGGGGGGACTATCCTACGAGCAGTACTTC.

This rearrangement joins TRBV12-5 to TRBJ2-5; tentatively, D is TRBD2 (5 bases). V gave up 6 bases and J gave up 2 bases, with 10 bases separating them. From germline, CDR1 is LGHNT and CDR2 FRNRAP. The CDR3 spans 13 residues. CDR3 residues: CASGLGLQETQYF. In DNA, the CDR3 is TGTGCTAGTGGCCTAGGACTTCAAGAGACCCAGTACTTC. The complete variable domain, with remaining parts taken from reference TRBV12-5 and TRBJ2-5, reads DARVTQTPRHKVTEMGQEVTMRCQPILGHNTVFWYRQTMMQGLELLAYFRNRAPLDDSGMPKDRFSAEMPDATLATLKIQPSEPRDSAVYFCASGLGLQETQYFGPGTRLLVL.